This passage covers 24 T cell receptor beta chains from one sample sequenced in a study of OX40 agonist ivuxolimab in advanced cancers. The method was immunoSEQ multiplex PCR; TCRdb's version includes in-frame clones alone and lacks a portion of them. The table shows about 72,000 clones, with 88% occurring only once. Sequencing used CD4+ or CD8+ T cells sorted from blood, obtained in a trial of the OX40 agonist ivuxolimab. These receptor sequences come from an adult with an advanced solid tumor such as melanoma, head and neck, liver or kidney cancer.

This rearrangement joins TRBV11-2 to TRBJ2-5; D is unresolved. Germline assignment: CDR1 SGHAT and CDR2 FQNNGV. Trimming stripped 0 bases from V and 4 bases from J, with 9 bases between. The CDR3 consists of 14 residues. CDR3: CASSLDLWGETQYF. CDR3 DNA: TGTGCCAGCAGCTTAGATTTGTGGGGAGAGACCCAGTACTTC.

This chain connects TRBV28 to TRBJ1-2, with D unclear. Looked up from germline, CDR1 is MDHEN and CDR2 is SYDVKM. The CDR3 extends over 12 amino acids. Trimming cost V 8 bases and J 8 bases, with 15 bases left between them. DNA of the CDR3: TGTGCCAGCGGCTTAGGGCTATCGGGCTACACCTTC. Amino acid sequence: CASGLGLSGYTF.

This chain links TRBV4-1 with TRBJ2-3; D may be TRBD2 (5 bases). This CDR3 region has 16 residues. CDR1 is MGHRA, CDR2 YSYEKL, per germline. The V gene lost 1 base and the J gene lost 2 bases, with 13 bases spanning the gap. The CDR3: CASSQGPSPFTDTQYF. Here the CDR3 DNA reads TGCGCCAGCAGCCAAGGGCCTAGCCCTTTCACAGATACGCAGTATTTT.

For the CDR3, the DNA is TGTGCCAGCACCCACAGGCTCATTGGCGGGAGGGCCCCAGATACGCAGTATTTT. Its protein product is CASTHRLIGGRAPDTQYF. The J gene is TRBJ2-3, the V gene TRBV2; 9 positions agree with TRBD2. The germline gives CDR1 SNHLY, CDR2 FYNNEI. Losses at the gene ends were 7 bases for V and 4 bases for J; bases not matched to a gene: 18. The CDR3 length is 18 residues.

This sequence joins TRBV7-8 and TRBJ2-7; weak D call: TRBD1 (5 bases). The CDR3 runs 15 residues. Germline lookup yields CDR1 SGHVS and CDR2 FQNEAQ. V gave up 1 base and J gave up 8 bases, with 18 bases separating them. CDR3 amino acids: CASSLEYRQLIQQYF. The CDR3 bases are TGTGCCAGCAGCTTAGAGTACAGGCAATTAATCCAGCAGTACTTC.

This clone was counted only a few times. This chain uses TRBV2 with TRBJ2-2; 12 bases agree with TRBD2. V lost 5 bases, J lost 7 bases, and 8 bases stayed unmatched. The length of the CDR3 is 16 residues. Germline loops: CDR1 SNHLY, CDR2 FYNNEI. The CDR3 protein is CASSKLAGGRSGELFF. The CDR3 DNA reads TGTGCCAGCAGTAAGCTAGCGGGAGGGAGGAGCGGGGAGCTGTTTTTT.

The rearrangement joins TRBV7-3 to TRBJ2-5; perhaps TRBD2 as D (6 bases). Germline values: CDR1 SGHTA, CDR2 FQGTGA. Trimming left V 5 bases short and J 4 bases short, with 11 bases between. The CDR3 contains 13 residues. CDR3 residues: CASSPMRGETQYF. CDR3 in DNA: TGTGCCAGCAGCCCCATGCGGGGAGAGACCCAGTACTTC. Supplemented by reference TRBV7-3 and TRBJ2-5, the full variable domain reads GAGVSQTPSNKVTEKGKYVELRCDPISGHTALYWYRQSLGQGPEFLIYFQGTGAADDSGLPNDRFFAVRPEGSVSTLKIQRTERGDSAVYLCASSPMRGETQYFGPGTRLLVL.

Only a few counts were recorded for this clone. The rearrangement links TRBV19 to TRBJ1-1; 11 bases line up with TRBD1. The V gene end was trimmed by 3 bases and the J gene end by 4 bases; junction bases not matched to a gene: 7. Germline CDR1 LNHDA, CDR2 SQIVND (reference sequence). The CDR3 extends over 16 amino acids. Written as DNA, the CDR3 is TGTGCCAGTAGTATGGCCGGACAGGGGGCAATCACTGAAGCTTTCTTT. Translating it yields CASSMAGQGAITEAFF. Using reference TRBV19 and TRBJ1-1 for the parts outside the CDR3, the full variable domain is DGGITQSPKYLFRKEGQNVTLSCEQNLNHDAMYWYRQDPGQGLRLIYYSQIVNDFQKGDIAEGYSVSREKKESFPLTVTSAQKNPTAFYLCASSMAGQGAITEAFFGQGTRLTVV.

The chain couples TRBV15 to TRBJ2-1; D may correspond to TRBD1 or TRBD2 (5 bases each). From germline, CDR1 is LNHNV and CDR2 YYDKDF (reference sequence). Trimming took off 5 bases at V and 4 bases at J, with 12 bases between the two ends. The CDR3 runs to 14 residues. As DNA, the CDR3 is TGTGCCACCAGCCGGGTGGGGGTTTACAATGAGCAGTTCTTC. It specifies CATSRVGVYNEQFF.

The rearrangement joins TRBV7-2 to TRBJ2-7, with TRBD2 identical over 7 bases. The V gene end was trimmed by 5 bases and the J gene end by 3 bases; junction bases not matched to a gene: 10. This CDR3 comprises 15 residues. Germline V CDR1 and CDR2: SGHTA, FQGNSA. The CDR3 here is CASSPSGVINYEQYF. CDR3 nucleotides: TGTGCCAGCAGCCCCAGCGGGGTGATCAACTACGAGCAGTACTTC.

J is TRBJ1-6 and V is TRBV6-1; D unclear. V gave up 1 base and J gave up 10 bases, with 8 bases separating them. This CDR3 has 13 residues. Germline loops: CDR1 MNHNS, CDR2 SASEGT. The CDR3 protein is CASSEGVGSPLHF. CDR3 sequence (DNA): TGTGCCAGCAGTGAAGGAGTAGGATCACCCCTCCACTTT.

V usage is TRBV6-5 and J usage is TRBJ1-2; D is possibly TRBD1 (6 bases). The ends were cut back, 7 bases at V and 4 bases at J, with 19 bases in the middle. CDR1 is MNHEY and CDR2 is SVGAGI in the germline V gene. The CDR3 is 15 amino acids. This CDR3 reads CASTHEGGSSYGYTF. DNA for the CDR3: TGTGCCAGCACGCACGAGGGGGGCTCCTCCTATGGCTACACCTTC.

There are a few counts of this clone. The rearrangement joins TRBV10-3 to TRBJ1-2; D not resolved. Trimming cost V 3 bases and J 0 bases, with 5 bases left between them. CDR1 ENHRY and CDR2 SYGVKD come from the germline V gene. The CDR3 is 13 residues long. The CDR3 sequence: CAISDPTNYGYTF. CDR3 coding DNA: TGTGCCATCAGTGACCCCACTAACTATGGCTACACCTTC.

This chain links TRBV6-5 with TRBJ2-2; 10 bases align to TRBD1. The V and J ends lost 0 bases and 5 bases, in that order; junction bases with no gene match: 3. Germline V gene sequence: CDR1 MNHEY, CDR2 SVGAGI. This CDR3 has 16 amino acids. CDR3 sequence: CASSYSAGQGTGELFF. CDR3 coding DNA: TGTGCCAGCAGTTACTCGGCGGGACAGGGGACCGGGGAGCTGTTTTTT.

V and J are TRBV5-4 and TRBJ2-1; TRBD2 aligns across 13 bases. Per the germline V gene, CDR1 is SGHNT and CDR2 is YYREEE (reference sequence). This CDR3 has 17 amino acids. V lost 4 bases, J lost 5 bases, and 9 bases stayed unmatched. The CDR3 here is CASSGSTSGRTNNEQFF. The CDR3 nucleotides are TGTGCCAGCAGCGGGTCGACTAGCGGGAGGACCAACAATGAGCAGTTCTTC.

The chain uses TRBV5-4 and TRBJ2-7, with D uncertain. The CDR3 has 14 amino acids. Germline values: CDR1 SGHNT, CDR2 YYREEE (reference sequence). Trimming shortened V by 4 bases and J by 2 bases, and 13 bases separated the two germline ends. The CDR3 coding sequence is TGTGCCAGCAGCCCCGCTAAATCCCCCTACGAGCAGTACTTC. Translating gives CASSPAKSPYEQYF.

DNA for the CDR3: TGTGCCAGCAGCCCCGGGACTCCACAAGAGACCCAGTACTTC. Translating it yields CASSPGTPQETQYF. The V gene is TRBV5-5, the J gene TRBJ2-5; tentative D call: TRBD2 (6 bases). The V end was cut by 4 bases, the J end by 2 bases, with 12 bases between. Germline values: CDR1 SGHKS, CDR2 YYEKEE (reference sequence). There are 14 residues in the CDR3.

The genes are TRBV7-2 and TRBJ2-3, with TRBD2 as a possible D gene (6 bases). This CDR3 is built from 15 residues. Trimming took off 3 bases at V and 4 bases at J, with 14 bases between the two ends. Germline CDR1 and CDR2: SGHTA and FQGNSA. The CDR3 DNA follows: TGTGCCAGCAGCTTGAAGACTAGTTTTGCAGATACGCAGTATTTT. Translating gives CASSLKTSFADTQYF.

The V call is TRBV11-3, the J call TRBJ2-3; D is uncertain. The CDR3 contains 12 residues. Germline lookup yields CDR1 SGHNT and CDR2 YENEEA. V was clipped by 0 bases and J by 3 bases, with 1 base between them. The CDR3 coding sequence is TGTGCCAGCAGCTTAGAAACAGATACGCAGTATTTT. Encoded protein: CASSLETDTQYF. Looking up the rest from reference TRBV11-3 and TRBJ2-3 gives the full variable domain: EAGVVQSPRYKIIEKKQPVAFWCNPISGHNTLYWYLQNLGQGPELLIRYENEEAVDDSQLPKDRFSAERLKGVDSTLKIQPAELGDSAVYLCASSLETDTQYFGPGTRLTVL.

The genes are TRBV28 and TRBJ1-3; 9 bases are a match to TRBD1. J was trimmed by 5 bases and V by 5 bases; bases with no gene match: 10. This CDR3 has 16 amino acids. Germline V gene sequence: CDR1 MDHEN, CDR2 SYDVKM. Here the CDR3 DNA reads TGTGCCAGCAGTCCCGGGACAGGGCGAATCCGAAACACCATATATTTT. Translating gives CASSPGTGRIRNTIYF. Complete variable domain (other parts from reference TRBV28 and TRBJ1-3): DVKVTQSSRYLVKRTGEKVFLECVQDMDHENMFWYRQDPGLGLRLIYFSYDVKMKEKGDIPEGYSVSREKKERFSLILESASTNQTSMYLCASSPGTGRIRNTIYFGEGSWLTVV.

The J gene is TRBJ1-1, the V gene TRBV9, with D tentatively TRBD1 (5 bases). The germline V and J ends were trimmed by 0 bases and 1 base, with 7 bases remaining between them. CDR1 and CDR2 (germline): SGDLS, YYNGEE. The CDR3 loop spans 14 amino acids. The CDR3 DNA sequence: TGTGCCAGCAGCGTAGTCAGGGCGAACACTGAAGCTTTCTTT. Its protein product is CASSVVRANTEAFF.

The gene calls are TRBV7-9 and TRBJ2-3; D possibly uses TRBD1 or TRBD2 (5 bases each). Per the germline V gene, CDR1 is SEHNR and CDR2 is FQNEAQ (reference sequence). The CDR3 spans 13 residues. V lost 5 bases, J lost 4 bases, and 10 bases lay in between. Written as DNA, the CDR3 is TGTGCCAGCAGCCGTTTGGGGGCAGATACGCAGTATTTT. Translation gives CASSRLGADTQYF.

The rearrangement joins TRBV5-1 to TRBJ1-4; the D gene is possibly TRBD1 (5 bases). The V end lost 2 bases, the J end lost 5 bases, and 13 bases lay between the germline ends. From germline, CDR1 is SGHRS and CDR2 YFSETQ. This CDR3 spans 15 amino acids. CDR3 nucleotides: TGCGCCAGCAGCTTCGGGACCCAAACGAATGAAAAACTGTTTTTT. This codes for CASSFGTQTNEKLFF.

The chain couples TRBV7-2 to TRBJ2-7; TRBD2 matches at 8 bases. Germline trimming cut 3 bases from V and 4 bases from J; bases unmatched to any gene: 5. The length of the CDR3 is 14 residues. CDR1 is SGHTA and CDR2 is FQGNSA in the germline V gene. CDR3 in amino acids: CASSLSGGAYEQYF. In DNA form, the CDR3 reads TGTGCCAGCAGCTTGAGCGGGGGAGCATACGAGCAGTACTTC.